These 11 T cell receptor beta chains came from one sample sequenced in a study of T cell responses to AZD1222 COVID-19 vaccine. Sequencing was performed with immunoSEQ multiplex PCR; in TCRdb, only in-frame clones are kept and a portion is missing. Here the sample spans some 130,000 clones, 93% being singletons. The specimen was peripheral blood, collected on day 0 of AZD1222 vaccination. Receptor source: an adult in good health.

The V call is TRBV9, the J call TRBJ2-3; unclear D gene. Trimming removed 0 bases from V and 4 bases from J, with 12 bases in between. This CDR3 has 15 residues. Germline lookup yields CDR1 SGDLS and CDR2 YYNGEE. CDR3 sequence (DNA): TGTGCCAGCAGCGTAGACGGCAATCGCGCAGATACGCAGTATTTT. This sequence encodes CASSVDGNRADTQYF.

The chain has TRBV11-2 and TRBJ2-2; D is ambiguous. This CDR3 region has 14 residues. The V end lost 3 bases, the J end lost 8 bases, and 13 bases lay between the germline ends. CDR1 SGHAT and CDR2 FQNNGV come from the germline V gene. Here the CDR3 reads CASSFIGGEGELFF. CDR3 DNA: TGTGCCAGCAGCTTTATAGGTGGGGAAGGGGAGCTGTTTTTT.

The genes are TRBV18 and TRBJ2-1; 8 bases are a match to TRBD2. Germline V CDR1 and CDR2: KGHSH, LQKENI. With 3 bases clipped from V and 8 bases from J, the junction kept 15 bases outside the gene matches. The CDR3 runs to 17 residues. CDR3: CASSPGATGGRGHEQFF. CDR3 nucleotide sequence: TGTGCCAGCTCACCCGGTGCAACGGGAGGGAGGGGCCATGAGCAGTTCTTC.

The chain couples TRBV5-1 to TRBJ2-1; 8 nucleotides line up with TRBD2. Trimming removed 0 bases from V and 6 bases from J; junction bases left unmatched: 2. From germline, CDR1 is SGHRS and CDR2 YFSETQ. The CDR3 loop spans 14 amino acids. The CDR3 DNA reads as TGCGCCAGCAGCTTGGGGACTAGCTCCAATGAGCAGTTCTTC. This codes for CASSLGTSSNEQFF. Complete variable domain (other parts from reference TRBV5-1 and TRBJ2-1): KAGVTQTPRYLIKTRGQQVTLSCSPISGHRSVSWYQQTPGQGLQFLFEYFSETQRNKGNFPGRFSGRQFSNSRSEMNVSTLELGDSALYLCASSLGTSSNEQFFGPGTRLTVL.

The chain is built from TRBV10-2 and TRBJ1-2, with 8 nucleotides matching TRBD1. The CDR3 totals 14 residues. Germline V gene data show CDR1 as WSHSY and CDR2 as SAAADI. After removal of 5 bases from V and 8 bases from J, the junction contained 10 bases not matched to a gene. This CDR3 reads CASSTGQDHGGYTF. The CDR3 region has the DNA TGCGCCAGCAGTACGGGACAGGACCACGGGGGCTACACCTTC.

This rearrangement joins TRBV10-3 to TRBJ1-5; the D is unclear. Germline V gene lookup returns CDR1 ENHRY and CDR2 SYGVKD. The CDR3 contains 15 residues. Trimming removed 3 bases at V and 2 bases at J, with 11 bases between. The CDR3 DNA is TGTGCCATCAGTGATGATAGGGATGGCAATCAGCCCCAGCATTTT. Protein product: CAISDDRDGNQPQHF.

The chain carries TRBV4-2 and TRBJ1-1, with D unresolved. V shed 0 bases and J shed 0 bases, with 11 bases lying between them. The CDR3 is 16 residues long. Germline values: CDR1 LGHNA, CDR2 YNFKEQ. The CDR3 DNA follows: TGTGCCAGCAGCCAAGATCCAAGAAGGATGAACACTGAAGCTTTCTTT. Its protein is CASSQDPRRMNTEAFF.

The rearrangement joins TRBV30 to TRBJ2-7, with 10 bases aligning to TRBD1. J gave up 6 bases and V 2 bases, and 7 bases lay outside the gene matches. CDR3 length equals 14 residues. Germline CDR1 GTSNPN, CDR2 SVGIG (reference sequence). In DNA form, the CDR3 reads TGTGCCTGGAGTTTGATTGGACAGGGGGGCGAGCAGTACTTC. Translating it yields CAWSLIGQGGEQYF.

This clone was seen a single time. The chain carries TRBV2 and TRBJ1-2; no firm D call. From germline, CDR1 is SNHLY and CDR2 FYNNEI. This CDR3 has 15 amino acids. Trimming cost V 3 bases and J 2 bases, with 13 bases left between them. The CDR3 loop is CASSDKGVLNYGYTF. CDR3 bases: TGTGCCAGCAGTGATAAGGGTGTATTAAACTATGGCTACACCTTC.

This chain uses TRBV10-2 with TRBJ2-1, with a weak D call TRBD2 (5 bases). The ends were cut back, 5 bases at V and 1 base at J, with 12 bases in the middle. Germline V gene lookup returns CDR1 WSHSY and CDR2 SAAADI. CDR3 length: 15 residues. The CDR3 sequence: CASSPDYPSYNEQFF. The CDR3 nucleotides are TGCGCCAGCAGTCCCGACTACCCATCCTACAATGAGCAGTTCTTC.

The chain employs TRBV27 and TRBJ2-2; D is uncertain. The V gene lost 0 bases and the J gene lost 11 bases, with 13 bases spanning the gap. The length of the CDR3 is 14 residues. CDR1 is MNHEY and CDR2 is SMNVEV in the germline V gene (reference sequence). This CDR3 reads CASSLSGVLGELFF. CDR3 nucleotides: TGTGCCAGCAGTTTATCTGGGGTTTTAGGAGAGCTGTTTTTT.